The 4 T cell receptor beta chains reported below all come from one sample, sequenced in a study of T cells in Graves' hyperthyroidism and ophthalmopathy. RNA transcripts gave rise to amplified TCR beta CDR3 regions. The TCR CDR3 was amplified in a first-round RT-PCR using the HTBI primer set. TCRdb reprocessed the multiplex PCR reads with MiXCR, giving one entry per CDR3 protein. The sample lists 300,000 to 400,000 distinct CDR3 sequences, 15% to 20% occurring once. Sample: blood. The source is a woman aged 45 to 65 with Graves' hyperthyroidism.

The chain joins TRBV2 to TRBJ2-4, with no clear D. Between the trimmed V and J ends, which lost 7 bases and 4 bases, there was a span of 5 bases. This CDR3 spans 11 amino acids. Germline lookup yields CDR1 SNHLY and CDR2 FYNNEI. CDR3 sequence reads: CASTPKNIQYF. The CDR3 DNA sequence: TGTGCCAGCACACCTAAAAACATTCAGTACTTC.

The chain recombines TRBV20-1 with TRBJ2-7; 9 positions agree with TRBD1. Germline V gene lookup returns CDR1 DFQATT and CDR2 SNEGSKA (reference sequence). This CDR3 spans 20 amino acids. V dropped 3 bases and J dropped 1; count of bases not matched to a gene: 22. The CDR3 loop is CSARRPPEGLTDRGSYEQYF. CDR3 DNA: TGCAGTGCTAGGAGACCACCGGAGGGCCTCACGGACAGGGGTTCCTACGAGCAGTACTTC.

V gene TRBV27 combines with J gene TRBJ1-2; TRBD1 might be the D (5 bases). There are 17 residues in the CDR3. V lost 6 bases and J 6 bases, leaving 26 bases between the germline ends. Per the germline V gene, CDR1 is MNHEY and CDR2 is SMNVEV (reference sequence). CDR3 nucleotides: TGTGCCAGCAGCACCAACCGGGACTCCACACCGGTCGATGGCTACACCTTC. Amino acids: CASSTNRDSTPVDGYTF.

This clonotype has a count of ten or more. The CDR3 region has the DNA TGTGCCAGCTCACCAGGGGGGGAATATCGGCTCGAGTACTTC. It codes for CASSPGGEYRLEYF. The V call is TRBV18, the J call TRBJ2-7, with TRBD2 matching over 7 bases. Germline V CDR1 and CDR2: KGHSH, LQKENI. After removal of 2 bases from V and 11 bases from J, the junction contained 12 bases not matched to a gene. CDR3 size: 14 residues.